Sequencing of this T cell receptor (beta chain) was carried out in a study of blood T cells in healthy people across ages. Study-level findings and limits: More naive CD4+ cells and higher diversity marked long-lived donors relative to aged donors.

This CDR3 has 14 amino acids. Trimming stripped 0 bases from V and 7 bases from J, with 12 bases between. Germline CDR1 reads MGHRA; CDR2 reads YSYEKL. Primers used in a second PCR of about 7 to 12 cycles were a sample-barcoded 5' primer and a J-beta primer mix. TCRdb analysed the 5' RACE reads with MiXCR anew, one entry per CDR3 protein. The profile shows some 670,000 distinct CDR3 sequences, 45% to 60% of them singletons. Each sample yielded at least 6 micrograms of PBMC total RNA. On this clonotype: Its antigen is still unknown.

Sequenced: blood. The J gene is TRBJ1-1, the V gene TRBV4-1; D unresolved. This sequence originates from a woman older than 75 in good health. The CDR3 bases are TGCGCCAGCAGCCAAGATGAAGCCGGGCTTGAAGCTTTCTTT. Its protein is CASSQDEAGLEAFF.